The clone carrying this TCR beta chain was detected a few times. This specimen belongs to a study of human T cells and chemical hapten exposure. TCRdb re-called the RACE reads through MiXCR, storing one row per CDR3 protein. The top ten clones hold 1.5% to 2% of a sample with some 80,000 distinct CDR3 sequences, roughly 11% of them seen once. CDR3 length: 14 residues. Germline lookup yields CDR1 MDHEN and CDR2 SYDVKM. Deletions cut 6 bases from V and 4 bases from J, with 15 bases between. The time point was: patch test 2, 6 weeks after DPC sensitization. Sample treatment: therapeutic diphenylcyclopropenone sensitization with weekly scalp DPC.

The V and J genes are TRBV28 and TRBJ1-2; D gene ambiguous. The TCR sequence derives from a man between 18 and 29 years old with alopecia areata. Some clones in this sample may be carry-over from other donors' samples. Material: whole blood, obtained in connection with sensitization to the hapten diphenylcyclopropenone (DPC). The CDR3 DNA sequence: TGTGCCAGCAGGCGAATCGTTGCGGGCTATGGCTACACCTTC. Encoded protein: CASRRIVAGYGYTF.